This T cell receptor (beta chain) was documented in a study of blood T cell repertoires in COVID-19. Study summary: From T cells, B-cell-depleted T cells, or PBMCs came the material, which was cDNA or gDNA.

This CDR3 has 14 amino acids. V gave up 2 bases and J gave up 0 bases, with 4 bases separating them. The germline V gene encodes CDR1 MDHEN and CDR2 SYDVKM. Sequenced by immunoSEQ multiplex PCR; TCRdb stores in-frame clones only, minus some. The sample lists about 110,000 clones, around 78% occurring once. This sequence was found in a man at least 80 years old with COVID-19, enrolled during active disease. The sample was peripheral blood. The V call is TRBV28, the J call TRBJ1-4; D ambiguous. CDR3 nucleotides: TGTGCCAGCAGTTTACAGACAACTAATGAAAAACTGTTTTTT. Translating it yields CASSLQTTNEKLFF. Together with reference TRBV28 and TRBJ1-4, the CDR3 gives the full variable domain: DVKVTQSSRYLVKRTGEKVFLECVQDMDHENMFWYRQDPGLGLRLIYFSYDVKMKEKGDIPEGYSVSREKKERFSLILESASTNQTSMYLCASSLQTTNEKLFFGSGTQLSVL.